The TCR beta chain described here comes from a study of early T cells in non-severe SARS-CoV-2 infection. The germline V and J ends were trimmed by 5 bases and 4 bases, with 11 bases remaining between them. Germline V gene sequence: CDR1 SGHTA, CDR2 FQGNSA. The CDR3 loop spans 13 amino acids. TCRdb analysed the 5' RACE reads with MiXCR anew, one entry per CDR3 protein. The repertoire holds more than 85,000 distinct CDR3 sequences, over 10% seen once, with roughly 6.3% in the top ten. The sequenced sample was whole blood. The sequence was obtained from an adult who was a healthcare worker with PCR-confirmed SARS-CoV-2 infection or an uninfected control (not recorded which). The J gene is TRBJ2-5, the V gene TRBV7-2, with TRBD2 as a possible D gene (5 bases). The CDR3 loop reads CASSEGHRETQYF. Written as DNA, the CDR3 is TGTGCCAGCAGCGAGGGCCATCGAGAGACCCAGTACTTC.